Following are 22 T cell receptor beta chains from one sample sequenced in a study of shared clonotypes between healthy human individuals. Method: immunoSEQ multiplex PCR; TCRdb's copy keeps in-frame clones and lacks some. This table holds some 2.1 million clones, around 93% found once. The naive CD8 population came from CD45RO-negative cells selected for CCR7, without terminally differentiated effector memory CD45RA+ cells. The sample consisted of naive CD8+ T cells from PBMCs. The receptor set was obtained from a man aged 18 to 30 in good health. Some clones in this sample may be carry-over from other donors' samples.

The CDR3 DNA sequence: TGTGCCAGCAGCCGCGGACTCCGGGAGCAGTACTTC. It translates to CASSRGLREQYF. The rearrangement links TRBV5-6 to TRBJ2-7, with a weak D call TRBD2 (5 bases). This CDR3 comprises 12 residues. Germline CDR1 and CDR2: SGHDT and YYEEEE. Trimming stripped 4 bases from V and 7 bases from J, with 12 bases between.

A remark on this clone: The sample contains more than one DNA sequence encoding this CDR3. CDR3 coding DNA: TGTGCCAGCAGTTACGGCAGACACTACGAGCAGTACTTC. It specifies CASSYGRHYEQYF. The rearrangement joins TRBV27 to TRBJ2-7; D gene uncertain. CDR1 is MNHEY, CDR2 SMNVEV, per germline (reference sequence). V gave up 4 bases and J gave up 3 bases, with 10 bases separating them. The CDR3 totals 13 residues.

The V call is TRBV7-3, the J call TRBJ2-7; D gene ambiguous. The CDR3 spans 14 residues. The V and J ends lost 3 bases and 3 bases respectively, with 12 bases between them. CDR1 is SGHTA, CDR2 FQGTGA, per germline. CDR3 amino acids: CASSFTGGGYEQYF. CDR3 bases: TGTGCCAGCAGCTTTACCGGCGGCGGCTACGAGCAGTACTTC.

The V gene is TRBV27, the J gene TRBJ1-1; D may be TRBD1 (6 bases). V lost 4 bases and J lost 3, with 12 bases in between. This CDR3 region has 14 residues. CDR1 and CDR2 (germline): MNHEY, SMNVEV (reference sequence). CDR3 amino acids: CASSSHGTYTEAFF. CDR3 nucleotides: TGTGCCAGCAGTTCTCACGGGACATACACTGAAGCTTTCTTT.

J is TRBJ2-7 and V is TRBV9; TRBD1 matches at 9 bases. V shed 5 bases and J 4 bases; nucleotides not matched to a gene: 7. The CDR3 contains 14 residues. The V gene's germline CDR1 is SGDLS and CDR2 YYNGEE. The CDR3, as DNA: TGTGCCAGCAGTCACGGACAGGGGAAGTACGAGCAGTACTTC. Translating gives CASSHGQGKYEQYF.

On this clone itself: This specimen includes other DNA sequences encoding the same CDR3. CDR3 nucleotide sequence: TGCGCCAGCAGCCAAGTGGGGGGCGAGCAGTACTTC. Encoded protein: CASSQVGGEQYF. This chain links TRBV4-1 with TRBJ2-7, with D possibly TRBD2 on 6 matching bases. V was cut by 1 base and J by 6 bases, with 7 bases left in between. Germline assignment: CDR1 MGHRA and CDR2 YSYEKL. This CDR3 has 12 residues.

The CDR3 sequence: CASSLGLKTYEQYF. The CDR3 region has the DNA TGTGCCAGCAGTTTGGGACTAAAGACTTACGAGCAGTACTTC. The J gene is TRBJ2-7, the V gene TRBV27; 7 bases agree with TRBD2. Germline trimming cut 3 bases from V and 4 bases from J; bases unmatched to any gene: 6. Germline CDR1 reads MNHEY; CDR2 reads SMNVEV (reference sequence). The CDR3 sequence is 14 residues long.

The chain employs TRBV13 and TRBJ1-3; D call uncertain. Between the trimmed V and J ends, which lost 1 base and 3 bases, there was a span of 16 bases. The CDR3 has 17 residues. Germline V gene sequence: CDR1 PRHDT, CDR2 FYEKMQ (reference sequence). CDR3 in amino acids: CASSLVLGGAFGNTIYF. CDR3 in DNA: TGTGCCAGCAGCTTAGTATTAGGAGGAGCCTTTGGAAACACCATATATTTT.

V gene TRBV27 combines with J gene TRBJ2-2; 7 bases align to TRBD1. Looked up from germline, CDR1 is MNHEY and CDR2 is SMNVEV (reference sequence). Trimming cost V 5 bases and J 5 bases; bases outside gene matches: 11. This CDR3 spans 16 amino acids. CDR3 protein: CASSPNTGVRTGELFF. CDR3 coding DNA: TGTGCCAGCAGTCCAAATACAGGGGTGCGAACCGGGGAGCTGTTTTTT.

The rearrangement joins TRBV7-8 to TRBJ2-2; the match to TRBD2 covers 10 bases. Looked up from germline, CDR1 is SGHVS and CDR2 is FQNEAQ. CDR3 size: 16 residues. J gave up 4 bases and V 3 bases, and 5 bases lay outside the gene matches. The CDR3, as DNA: TGTGCCAGCAGCTTCTTAGCGGGAGGTGGCACCGGGGAGCTGTTTTTT. Translation: CASSFLAGGGTGELFF. Based on the CDR3 plus reference TRBV7-8 and TRBJ2-2, the full variable domain is GAGVSQSPRYKVAKRGQDVALRCDPISGHVSLFWYQQALGQGPEFLTYFQNEAQLDKSGLPSDRFFAERPEGSVSTLKIQRTQQEDSAVYLCASSFLAGGGTGELFFGEGSRLTVL.

This clone was observed a few times. The V and J genes are TRBV27 and TRBJ1-1; 8 positions agree with TRBD1. The CDR3 totals 14 residues. Looked up from germline, CDR1 is MNHEY and CDR2 is SMNVEV (reference sequence). V shed 5 bases, J shed 5 bases, and the junction held 7 bases outside the gene matches. The CDR3 sequence is CASSPGQGGTEAFF. DNA for the CDR3: TGTGCCAGCAGTCCAGGACAGGGAGGGACTGAAGCTTTCTTT.

The chain employs TRBV7-2 and TRBJ2-1; maybe TRBD1 (5 bases). V was shortened by 5 bases and J by 5 bases, with 16 bases between the two germline ends. Per the germline V gene, CDR1 is SGHTA and CDR2 is FQGNSA. The CDR3 totals 15 residues. CDR3 DNA sequence: TGTGCCAGCAGCCTCCCTGGGGCCCTAAACAATGAGCAGTTCTTC. Residues: CASSLPGALNNEQFF.

The CDR3 coding sequence is TGTGCCTGGAGTAAGGGGTTGAGTGAAAAACTGTTTTTT. It translates to CAWSKGLSEKLFF. The rearrangement links TRBV30 to TRBJ1-4, with a tentative D call TRBD1 (5 bases). The CDR3 is 13 amino acids. The V end was cut by 2 bases, the J end by 7 bases, with 11 bases between. CDR1 and CDR2 from the germline V gene are GTSNPN and SVGIG (reference sequence).

J is TRBJ2-2 and V is TRBV7-9; maybe TRBD1 (5 bases). The CDR3 runs 15 residues. The germline V gene encodes CDR1 SEHNR and CDR2 FQNEAQ (reference sequence). The V end was cut by 5 bases, the J end by 4 bases, with 14 bases between. Written as DNA, the CDR3 is TGTGCCAGCAGCCAGCAGGGTGGCGGCACCGGGGAGCTGTTTTTT. Protein sequence: CASSQQGGGTGELFF.

The genes are TRBV19 and TRBJ2-3; 7 nucleotides line up with TRBD2. The CDR3 has 15 residues. The germline CDR1 and CDR2 sequences are LNHDA and SQIVND (reference sequence). The V segment lost 7 bases and the J segment 3 bases; nucleotides outside the gene matches: 10. The CDR3 DNA is TGTGCCAGTACCCCCCGGTTAGCGGGTACAGATACGCAGTATTTT. Translating gives CASTPRLAGTDTQYF.

This clone came up once. The J gene is TRBJ1-4, the V gene TRBV5-1; 7 nucleotides align to TRBD1. The CDR3 extends over 14 amino acids. Germline V CDR1 and CDR2: SGHRS, YFSETQ. The V gene end was trimmed by 0 bases and the J gene end by 5 bases; junction bases not matched to a gene: 1. CDR3 sequence (DNA): TGCGCCAGCAGCTTGGTGGGACAGAATGAAAAACTGTTTTTT. Its translation: CASSLVGQNEKLFF.

The rearrangement links TRBV6-5 to TRBJ2-3; 8 bases are a match to TRBD2. CDR3 length: 15 residues. V was clipped by 4 bases and J by 1 base; unmatched bases: 4. The V gene's germline CDR1 is MNHEY and CDR2 SVGAGI. This chain's CDR3 is CASSFSGMGTDTQYF. The CDR3 bases are TGTGCCAGCAGTTTTAGCGGGATGGGCACAGATACGCAGTATTTT.

This clone came up once. J is TRBJ2-1 and V is TRBV6-6, with 11 bases aligning to TRBD2. Germline V gene data show CDR1 as MNHNY and CDR2 as SVGAGI (reference sequence). The CDR3 contains 15 residues. Losses at the gene ends were 6 bases for V and 8 bases for J; bases not matched to a gene: 9. The CDR3 here is CASSRTSGSNHEQFF. DNA for the CDR3: TGTGCCAGCAGCCGAACTAGCGGGAGTAACCATGAGCAGTTCTTC.

This chain joins TRBV15 and TRBJ2-7; TRBD2 agrees at 9 bases. The CDR3 covers 17 residues. The V segment lost 1 base and the J segment 5 bases; nucleotides outside the gene matches: 12. Germline V gene sequence: CDR1 LNHNV, CDR2 YYDKDF (reference sequence). Here the CDR3 DNA reads TGTGCCACCAGCAGAGTACCCCCAGCGGGAGGTTCCCACGAGCAGTACTTC. The encoded protein is CATSRVPPAGGSHEQYF.

This clone was observed a single time. The sample contains more than one DNA sequence encoding this CDR3. The V call is TRBV27, the J call TRBJ2-1; D is perhaps TRBD2 (6 bases). V gave up 5 bases and J gave up 4 bases, with 12 bases separating them. This CDR3 is built from 14 residues. Germline loops: CDR1 MNHEY, CDR2 SMNVEV (reference sequence). CDR3: CASSLGDLYNEQFF. The CDR3 DNA is TGTGCCAGCAGTCTAGGGGACTTATACAATGAGCAGTTCTTC.

The J gene is TRBJ2-3, the V gene TRBV28, with TRBD1 matching over 7 bases. Trimming cost V 6 bases and J 2 bases; bases outside gene matches: 8. Per germline, CDR1 MDHEN and CDR2 SYDVKM. This CDR3 has 15 amino acids. Here the CDR3 DNA reads TGTGCCAGCAGGTCCGGGACAGACTACACAGATACGCAGTATTTT. The encoded protein is CASRSGTDYTDTQYF.

The CDR3 reads CASSLALGQMNTEAFF. CDR3 coding DNA: TGTGCCAGCAGCTTAGCCCTCGGACAGATGAACACTGAAGCTTTCTTT. The chain carries TRBV7-9 and TRBJ1-1; TRBD1 might be the D (6 bases). The CDR3 is made up of 16 amino acids. Germline-derived CDR1 and CDR2 are SEHNR and FQNEAQ (reference sequence). V shed 0 bases and J shed 0 bases, with 11 bases lying between them.